This TCR beta chain emerged from a study of blood T cells in healthy people across ages. Germline V lookup: CDR1 MGHRA, CDR2 YSYEKL. This CDR3 spans 17 amino acids. V gave up 0 bases and J gave up 0 bases, with 13 bases separating them. Donors were systemically healthy Caucasian individuals from Russia aged roughly 6 to 100 years. Primers used in a second PCR of about 6 to 12 cycles were a sample-barcoded 5' primer and a J-beta primer mix. TCRdb passed the 5' RACE reads through MiXCR, listing each CDR3 protein once. This sample has around 1,600,000 distinct CDR3 sequences, with less than 45% found just once. As for this clonotype: Its antigen remains unidentified.

Findings of the study overall: Age brought a roughly linear fall in TCR beta diversity measured per million T cells. Long-lived donors carried more naive CD4+ cells and greater diversity than aged donors. Diversity figures derived from one million T cells were judged to underestimate the true value.

The sequenced sample consisted of blood. V is TRBV4-1 and J is TRBJ2-3; D is unclear. This TCR came from a woman under 30 in good health. The CDR3: CASSQDFLLDSTDTQYF. In DNA form, the CDR3 reads TGCGCCAGCAGCCAAGATTTCCTCCTTGACAGCACAGATACGCAGTATTTT.